This T cell receptor beta chain was obtained from a study of graft-versus-host responses after intestinal transplantation. The study's findings and limits: Detection of GvH clones occurred in recipient marrow, and some had their first appearance in ileum or blood.

This clone is a singleton in its sample. As yet, its antigen is unknown. Here immunoSEQ multiplex PCR was the method, and the copy in TCRdb shows in-frame clones only, minus some. The sample yields fewer than 75,000 clones, roughly 90% seen once. This CDR3 comprises 19 residues. Germline V gives CDR1 SEHNR, CDR2 FQNEAQ (reference sequence). V lost 2 bases and J 0 bases, leaving 17 bases between the germline ends. The receptor was derived from a human patient who received an intestinal transplant, so some T cells may come from the graft donor. Sequences were derived from PBMCs, sampled 26 days after transplant. The chain uses TRBV7-9 and TRBJ1-6; a weak D match, TRBD1 (5 bases). As DNA, the CDR3 is TGTGCCAGCAGCTTACTCCCGGGACTAATGAGCTCCTATAATTCACCCCTCCACTTT. Amino acids: CASSLLPGLMSSYNSPLHF.